The clone carrying this T cell receptor (beta chain) came up a few times. The record originates from a study of T cells in Graves' hyperthyroidism and ophthalmopathy. The TCR beta CDR3 regions underwent amplification using RNA transcripts as the source. During a first-round RT-PCR of the TCR CDR3, the HTBI primer set was used. TCRdb reanalysed the multiplex PCR reads using MiXCR and keeps one entry per CDR3 protein. The table records about 350,000 distinct CDR3 sequences, over 15% of them present only once. This CDR3 has 14 residues. The germline V gene has CDR1 MNHNS and CDR2 SASEGT. Trimming stripped 5 bases from V and 7 bases from J, with 17 bases between.

The chain couples TRBV6-1 to TRBJ1-1; a possible D gene is TRBD1 (5 bases). Sequencing was performed on blood. This TCR was sampled from a woman aged 40 to 50 with Graves' ophthalmopathy. In nucleotides, the CDR3 is TGTGCCAGCAGTCGCGGACATCTAGGACTTGAAGCTTTCTTT. It is translated as CASSRGHLGLEAFF.